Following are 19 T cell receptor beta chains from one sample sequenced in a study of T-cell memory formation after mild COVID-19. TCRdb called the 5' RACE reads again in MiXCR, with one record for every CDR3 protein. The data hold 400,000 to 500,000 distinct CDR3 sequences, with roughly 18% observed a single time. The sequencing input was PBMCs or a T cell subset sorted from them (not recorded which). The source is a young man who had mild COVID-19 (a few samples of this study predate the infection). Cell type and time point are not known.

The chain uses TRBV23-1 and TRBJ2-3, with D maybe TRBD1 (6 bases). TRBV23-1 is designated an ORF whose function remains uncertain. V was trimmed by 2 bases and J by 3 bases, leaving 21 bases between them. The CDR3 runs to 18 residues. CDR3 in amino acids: CASSQGIRGDGGTDTQYF. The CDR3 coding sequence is TGCGCCAGCAGTCAAGGAATCAGGGGAGATGGAGGTACAGATACGCAGTATTTT.

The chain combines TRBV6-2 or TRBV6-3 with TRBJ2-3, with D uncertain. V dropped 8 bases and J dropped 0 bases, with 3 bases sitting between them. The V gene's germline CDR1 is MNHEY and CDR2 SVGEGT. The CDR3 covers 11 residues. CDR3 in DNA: TGTGCCAGCGCAAGCACAGATACGCAGTATTTT. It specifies CASASTDTQYF.

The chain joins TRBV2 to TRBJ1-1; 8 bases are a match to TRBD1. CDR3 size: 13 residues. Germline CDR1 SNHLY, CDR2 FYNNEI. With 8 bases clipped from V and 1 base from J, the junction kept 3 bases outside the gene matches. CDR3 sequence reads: CASGGQENTEAFF. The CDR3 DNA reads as TGTGCCAGCGGGGGACAGGAGAACACTGAAGCTTTCTTT. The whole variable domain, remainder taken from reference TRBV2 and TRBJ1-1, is EPEVTQTPSHQVTQMGQEVILRCVPISNHLYFYWYRQILGQKVEFLVSFYNNEISEKSEIFDDQFSVERPDGSNFTLKIRSTKLEDSAMYFCASGGQENTEAFFGQGTRLTVV.

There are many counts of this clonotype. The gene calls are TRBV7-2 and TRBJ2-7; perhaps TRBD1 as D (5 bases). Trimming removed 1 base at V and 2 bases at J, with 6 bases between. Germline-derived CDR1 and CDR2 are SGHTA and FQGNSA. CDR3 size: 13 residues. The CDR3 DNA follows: TGTGCCAGCAGCTTAGGGACAACCTACGAGCAGTACGTC. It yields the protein CASSLGTTYEQYV.

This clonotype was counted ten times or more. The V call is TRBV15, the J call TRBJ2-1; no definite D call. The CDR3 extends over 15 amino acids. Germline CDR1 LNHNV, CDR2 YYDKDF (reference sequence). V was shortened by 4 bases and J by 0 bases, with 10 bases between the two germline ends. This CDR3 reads CATSNHTSSYNEQFF. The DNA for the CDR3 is TGTGCCACCAGCAACCACACGAGCTCCTACAATGAGCAGTTCTTC. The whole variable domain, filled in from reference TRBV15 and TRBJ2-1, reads DAMVIQNPRYQVTQFGKPVTLSCSQTLNHNVMYWYQQKSSQAPKLLFHYYDKDFNNEADTPDNFQSRRPNTSFCFLDIRSPGLGDTAMYLCATSNHTSSYNEQFFGPGTRLTVL.

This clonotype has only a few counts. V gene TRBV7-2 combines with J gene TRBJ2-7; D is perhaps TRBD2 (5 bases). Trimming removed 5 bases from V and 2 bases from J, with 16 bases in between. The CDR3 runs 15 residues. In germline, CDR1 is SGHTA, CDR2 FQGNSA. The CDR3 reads CASSPRKEAPYEQYF. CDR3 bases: TGTGCCAGCAGCCCCCGAAAGGAGGCCCCCTACGAGCAGTACTTC.

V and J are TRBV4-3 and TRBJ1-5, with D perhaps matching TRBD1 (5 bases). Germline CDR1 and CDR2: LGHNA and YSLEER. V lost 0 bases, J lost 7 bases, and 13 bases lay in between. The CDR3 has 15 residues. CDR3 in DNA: TGCGCCAGCAGCCAAGATTGGGGGGGGGAACAGCCCCAGCATTTT. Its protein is CASSQDWGGEQPQHF.

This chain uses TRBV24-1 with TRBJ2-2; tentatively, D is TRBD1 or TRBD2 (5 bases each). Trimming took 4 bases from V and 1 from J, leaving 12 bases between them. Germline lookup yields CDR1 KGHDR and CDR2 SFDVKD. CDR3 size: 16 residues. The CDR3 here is CATSETGTGNTGELFF. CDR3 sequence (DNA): TGTGCCACCAGTGAAACCGGGACGGGGAACACCGGGGAGCTGTTTTTT.

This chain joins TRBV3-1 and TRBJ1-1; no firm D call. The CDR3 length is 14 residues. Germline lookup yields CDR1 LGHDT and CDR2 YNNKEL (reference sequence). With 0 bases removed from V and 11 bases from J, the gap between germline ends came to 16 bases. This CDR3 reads CASSQDTPARNAFF. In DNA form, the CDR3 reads TGTGCCAGCAGCCAAGATACCCCGGCGAGGAATGCTTTCTTT.

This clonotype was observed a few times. The CDR3 spells CASSPPGHLREQYF. The CDR3 nucleotides are TGTGCCAGCAGCCCCCCGGGACATCTCCGCGAGCAGTACTTC. V and J are TRBV5-4 and TRBJ2-7; tentatively, D is TRBD1 (6 bases). V shed 4 bases and J shed 6 bases, with 17 bases lying between them. Germline loops: CDR1 SGHNT, CDR2 YYREEE (reference sequence). This CDR3 is built from 14 residues.

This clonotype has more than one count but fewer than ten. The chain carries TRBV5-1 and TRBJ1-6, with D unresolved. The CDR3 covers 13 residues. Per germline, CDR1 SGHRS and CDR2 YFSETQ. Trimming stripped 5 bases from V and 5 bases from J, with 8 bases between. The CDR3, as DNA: TGCGCCAGCAGGGTCGGAGATAATTCACCCCTCCACTTT. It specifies CASRVGDNSPLHF.

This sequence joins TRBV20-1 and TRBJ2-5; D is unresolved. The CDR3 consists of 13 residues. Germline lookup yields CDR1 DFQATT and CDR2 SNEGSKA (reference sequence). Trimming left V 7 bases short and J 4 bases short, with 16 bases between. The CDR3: CSVALPATETQYF. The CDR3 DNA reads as TGCAGTGTCGCCCTACCCGCGACAGAGACCCAGTACTTC.

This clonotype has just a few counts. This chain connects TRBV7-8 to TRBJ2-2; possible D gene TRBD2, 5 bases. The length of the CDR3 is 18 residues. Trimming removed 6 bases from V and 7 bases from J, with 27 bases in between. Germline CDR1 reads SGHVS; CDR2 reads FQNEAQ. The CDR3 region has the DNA TGTGCCAGCAGTTCACCTTGGACTGATACGGTTCGAAACGGGGAGCTGTTTTTT. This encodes CASSSPWTDTVRNGELFF.

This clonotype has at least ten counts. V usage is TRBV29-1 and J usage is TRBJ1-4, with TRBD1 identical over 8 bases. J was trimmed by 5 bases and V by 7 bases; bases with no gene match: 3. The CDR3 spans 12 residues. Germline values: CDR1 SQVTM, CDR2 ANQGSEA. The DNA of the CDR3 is TGCAGCGGGAGGACAGGGAATGAAAAACTGTTTTTT. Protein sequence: CSGRTGNEKLFF.

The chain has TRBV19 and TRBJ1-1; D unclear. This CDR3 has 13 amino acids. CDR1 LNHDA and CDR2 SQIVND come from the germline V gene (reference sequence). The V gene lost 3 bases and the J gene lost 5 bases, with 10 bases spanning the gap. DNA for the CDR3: TGTGCCAGTAGTATTTTGATGGAGACTGAAGCTTTCTTT. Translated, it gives CASSILMETEAFF.

CDR3 nucleotides: TGCGCCAGCAGCACAGACAGGGGGACTGAAGCTTTCTTT. Amino acids: CASSTDRGTEAFF. This chain uses TRBV5-1 with TRBJ1-1; 9 positions agree with TRBD1. In germline, CDR1 is SGHRS, CDR2 YFSETQ. The V segment lost 4 bases and the J segment 5 bases; nucleotides outside the gene matches: 3. CDR3 length: 13 amino acids.

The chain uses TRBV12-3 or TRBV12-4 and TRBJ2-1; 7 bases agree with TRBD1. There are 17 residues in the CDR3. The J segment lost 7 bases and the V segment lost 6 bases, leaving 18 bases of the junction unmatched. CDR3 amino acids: CASSLVDLGTRGNEQFF. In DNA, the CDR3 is TGTGCCAGCAGCCTTGTGGACTTGGGGACCAGGGGGAATGAGCAGTTCTTC.

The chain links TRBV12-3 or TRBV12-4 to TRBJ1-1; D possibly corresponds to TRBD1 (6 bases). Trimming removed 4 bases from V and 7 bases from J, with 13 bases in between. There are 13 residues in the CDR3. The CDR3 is CASSSRQVNEAFF. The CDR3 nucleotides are TGTGCCAGCAGTTCGCGACAGGTGAATGAAGCTTTCTTT.

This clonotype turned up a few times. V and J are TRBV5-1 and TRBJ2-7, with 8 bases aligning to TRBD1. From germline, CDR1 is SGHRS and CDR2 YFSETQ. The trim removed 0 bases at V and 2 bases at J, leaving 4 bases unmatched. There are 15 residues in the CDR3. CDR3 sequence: CASSLGGTGPYEQYF. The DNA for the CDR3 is TGCGCCAGCAGCTTGGGGGGGACAGGACCCTACGAGCAGTACTTC. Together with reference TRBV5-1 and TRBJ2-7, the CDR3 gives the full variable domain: KAGVTQTPRYLIKTRGQQVTLSCSPISGHRSVSWYQQTPGQGLQFLFEYFSETQRNKGNFPGRFSGRQFSNSRSEMNVSTLELGDSALYLCASSLGGTGPYEQYFGPGTRLTVT.